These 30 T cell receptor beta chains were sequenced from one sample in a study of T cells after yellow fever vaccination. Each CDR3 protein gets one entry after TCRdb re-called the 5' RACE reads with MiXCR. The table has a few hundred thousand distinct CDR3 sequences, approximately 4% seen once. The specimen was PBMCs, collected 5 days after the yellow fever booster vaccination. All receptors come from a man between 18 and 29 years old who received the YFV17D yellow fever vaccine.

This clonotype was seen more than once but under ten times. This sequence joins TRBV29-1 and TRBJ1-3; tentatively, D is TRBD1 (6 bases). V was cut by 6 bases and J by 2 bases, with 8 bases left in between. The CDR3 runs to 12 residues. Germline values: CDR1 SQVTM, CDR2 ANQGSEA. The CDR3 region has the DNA TGCAGCGTCTGGGACACTGGAAACACCATATATTTT. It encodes CSVWDTGNTIYF.

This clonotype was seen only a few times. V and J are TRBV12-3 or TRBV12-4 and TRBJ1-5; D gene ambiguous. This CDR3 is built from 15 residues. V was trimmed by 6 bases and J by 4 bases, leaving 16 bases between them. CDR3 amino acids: CASRPRGQPNQPQHF. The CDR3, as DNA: TGTGCCAGCAGACCCCGGGGTCAGCCTAATCAGCCCCAGCATTTT.

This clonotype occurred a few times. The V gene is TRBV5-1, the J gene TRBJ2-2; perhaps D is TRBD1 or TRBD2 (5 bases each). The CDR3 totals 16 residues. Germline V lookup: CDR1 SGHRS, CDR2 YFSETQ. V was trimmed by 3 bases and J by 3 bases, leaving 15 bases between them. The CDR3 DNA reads TGCGCCAGCAGCTCCGGGACGGAGGTTTACACCGGGGAGCTGTTTTTT. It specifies CASSSGTEVYTGELFF.

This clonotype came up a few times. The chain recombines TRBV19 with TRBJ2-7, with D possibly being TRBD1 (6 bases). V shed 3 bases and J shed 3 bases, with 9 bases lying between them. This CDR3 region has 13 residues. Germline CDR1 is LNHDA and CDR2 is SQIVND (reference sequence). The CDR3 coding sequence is TGTGCCAGTAGTATTGGGACACTCTACGAGCAGTACTTC. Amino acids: CASSIGTLYEQYF.

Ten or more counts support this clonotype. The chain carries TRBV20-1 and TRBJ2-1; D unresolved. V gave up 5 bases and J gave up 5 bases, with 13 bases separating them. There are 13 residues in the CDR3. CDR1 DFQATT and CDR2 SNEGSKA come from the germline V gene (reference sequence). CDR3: CSAAWLLNNEQFF. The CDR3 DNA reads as TGCAGTGCTGCGTGGCTCCTCAACAATGAGCAGTTCTTC.

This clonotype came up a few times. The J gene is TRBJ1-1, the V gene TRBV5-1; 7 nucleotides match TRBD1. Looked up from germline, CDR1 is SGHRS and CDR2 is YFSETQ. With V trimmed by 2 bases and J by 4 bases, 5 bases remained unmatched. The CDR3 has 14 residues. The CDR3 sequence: CASSFTGVGTEAFF. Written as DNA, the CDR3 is TGCGCCAGCAGCTTTACAGGGGTTGGCACTGAAGCTTTCTTT.

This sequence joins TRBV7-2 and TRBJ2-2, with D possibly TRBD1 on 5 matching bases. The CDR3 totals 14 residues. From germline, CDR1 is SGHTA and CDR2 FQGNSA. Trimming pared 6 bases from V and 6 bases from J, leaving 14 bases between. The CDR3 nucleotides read TGTGCCAGCAGGAATAATTGGGGCGCCGGGGAGCTGTTTTTT. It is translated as CASRNNWGAGELFF.

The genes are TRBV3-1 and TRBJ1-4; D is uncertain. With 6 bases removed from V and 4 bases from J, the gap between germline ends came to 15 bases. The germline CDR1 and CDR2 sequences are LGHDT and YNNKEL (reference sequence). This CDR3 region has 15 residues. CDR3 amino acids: CASSFRVADNEKLFF. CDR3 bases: TGTGCCAGCAGTTTCAGAGTAGCAGATAATGAAAAACTGTTTTTT.

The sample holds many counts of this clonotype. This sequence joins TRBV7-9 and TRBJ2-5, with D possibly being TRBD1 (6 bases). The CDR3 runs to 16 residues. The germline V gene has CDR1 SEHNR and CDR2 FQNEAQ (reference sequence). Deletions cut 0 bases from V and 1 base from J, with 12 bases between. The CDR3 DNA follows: TGTGCCAGCAGCTTAGCGGGGGCCATCCTCCAAGAGACCCAGTACTTC. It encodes CASSLAGAILQETQYF.

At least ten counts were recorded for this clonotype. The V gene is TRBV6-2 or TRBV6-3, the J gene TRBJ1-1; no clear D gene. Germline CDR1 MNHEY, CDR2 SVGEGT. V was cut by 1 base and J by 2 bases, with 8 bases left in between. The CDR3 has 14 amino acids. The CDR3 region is CASSYYQVNTEAFF. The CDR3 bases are TGTGCCAGCAGTTACTACCAGGTTAACACTGAAGCTTTCTTT.

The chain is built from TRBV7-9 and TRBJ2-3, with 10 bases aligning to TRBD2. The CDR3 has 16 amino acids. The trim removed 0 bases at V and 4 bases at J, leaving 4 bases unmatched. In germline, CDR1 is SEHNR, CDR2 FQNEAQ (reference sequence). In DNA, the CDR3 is TGTGCCAGCAGCTTAGCGCCTAGCGGGGGCGCAGATACGCAGTATTTT. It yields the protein CASSLAPSGGADTQYF.

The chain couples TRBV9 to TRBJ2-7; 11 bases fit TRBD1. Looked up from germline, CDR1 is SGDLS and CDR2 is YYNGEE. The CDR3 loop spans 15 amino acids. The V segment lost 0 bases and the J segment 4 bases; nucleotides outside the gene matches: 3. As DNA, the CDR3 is TGTGCCAGCAGCGTAGAAGGGACAGGGGGTTACGAGCAGTACTTC. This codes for CASSVEGTGGYEQYF.

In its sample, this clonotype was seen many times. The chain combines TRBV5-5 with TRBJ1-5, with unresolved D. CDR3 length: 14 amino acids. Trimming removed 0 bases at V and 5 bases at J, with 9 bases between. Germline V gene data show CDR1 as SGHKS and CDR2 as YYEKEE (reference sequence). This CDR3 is CASSLEGLDQPQHF. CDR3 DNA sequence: TGTGCCAGCAGCTTGGAAGGACTGGATCAGCCCCAGCATTTT.

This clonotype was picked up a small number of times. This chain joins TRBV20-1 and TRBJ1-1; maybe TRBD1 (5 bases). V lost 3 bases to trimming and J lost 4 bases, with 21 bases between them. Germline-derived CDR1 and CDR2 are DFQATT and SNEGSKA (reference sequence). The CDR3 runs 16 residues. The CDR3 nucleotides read TGCAGTGCTAGTTTACCGGCAGGGTATATGAGCACTGAAGCTTTCTTT. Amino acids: CSASLPAGYMSTEAFF.

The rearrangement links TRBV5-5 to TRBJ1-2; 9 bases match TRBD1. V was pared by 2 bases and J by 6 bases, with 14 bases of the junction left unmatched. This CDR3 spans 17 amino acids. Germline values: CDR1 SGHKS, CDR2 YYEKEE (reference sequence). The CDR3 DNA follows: TGTGCCAGCAGCTTTCCCGGGACAGGGAACGTTTTAGATGGCTACACCTTC. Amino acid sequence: CASSFPGTGNVLDGYTF.

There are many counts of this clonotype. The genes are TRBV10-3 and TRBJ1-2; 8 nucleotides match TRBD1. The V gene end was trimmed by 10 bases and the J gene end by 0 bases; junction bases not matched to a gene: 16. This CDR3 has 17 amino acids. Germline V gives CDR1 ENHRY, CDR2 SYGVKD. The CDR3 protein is CATGLGQGGPANYGYTF. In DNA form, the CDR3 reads TGTGCCACCGGCCTCGGACAGGGTGGGCCCGCTAACTATGGCTACACCTTC.

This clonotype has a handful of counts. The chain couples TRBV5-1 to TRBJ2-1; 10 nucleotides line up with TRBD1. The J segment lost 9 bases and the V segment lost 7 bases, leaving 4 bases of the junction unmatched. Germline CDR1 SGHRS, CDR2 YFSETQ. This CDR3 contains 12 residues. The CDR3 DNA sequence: TGCGCCAGCTGGACAGGGGGGAGTGAGCAGTTCTTC. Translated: CASWTGGSEQFF.

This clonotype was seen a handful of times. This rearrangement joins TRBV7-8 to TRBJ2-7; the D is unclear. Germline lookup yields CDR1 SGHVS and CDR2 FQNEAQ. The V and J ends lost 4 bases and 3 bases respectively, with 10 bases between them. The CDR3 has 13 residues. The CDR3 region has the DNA TGTGCCAGCAGCTCCCGACCGGACTACGAGCAGTACTTC. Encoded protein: CASSSRPDYEQYF.

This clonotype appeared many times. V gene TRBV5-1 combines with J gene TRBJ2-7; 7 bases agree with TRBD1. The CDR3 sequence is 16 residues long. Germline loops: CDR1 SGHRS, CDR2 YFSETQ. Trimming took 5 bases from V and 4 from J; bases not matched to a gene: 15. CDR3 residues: CASRPNPGTASYEQYV. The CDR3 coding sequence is TGCGCCAGCAGACCCAATCCCGGGACAGCGTCTTACGAGCAGTACGTC.

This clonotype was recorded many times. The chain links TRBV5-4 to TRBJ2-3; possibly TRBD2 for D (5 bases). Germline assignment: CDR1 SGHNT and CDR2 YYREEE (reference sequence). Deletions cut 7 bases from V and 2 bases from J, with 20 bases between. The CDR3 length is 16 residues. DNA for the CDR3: TGTGCCAGCTCCGGGGAGACTTATACTTTCACAGATACGCAGTATTTT. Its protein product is CASSGETYTFTDTQYF.

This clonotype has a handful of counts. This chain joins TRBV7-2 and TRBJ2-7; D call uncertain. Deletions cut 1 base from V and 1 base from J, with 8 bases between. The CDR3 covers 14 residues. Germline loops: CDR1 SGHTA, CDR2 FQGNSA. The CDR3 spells CASSLDGGSYEQYF. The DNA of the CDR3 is TGTGCCAGCAGCTTAGACGGCGGATCCTACGAGCAGTACTTC.

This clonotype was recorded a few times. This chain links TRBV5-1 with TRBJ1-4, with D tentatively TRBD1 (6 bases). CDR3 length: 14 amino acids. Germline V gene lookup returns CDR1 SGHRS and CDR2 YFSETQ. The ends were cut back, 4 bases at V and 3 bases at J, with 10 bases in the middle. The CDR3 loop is CASSPRGANEKLFF. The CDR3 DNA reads TGCGCCAGCAGCCCCAGGGGAGCTAATGAAAAACTGTTTTTT.

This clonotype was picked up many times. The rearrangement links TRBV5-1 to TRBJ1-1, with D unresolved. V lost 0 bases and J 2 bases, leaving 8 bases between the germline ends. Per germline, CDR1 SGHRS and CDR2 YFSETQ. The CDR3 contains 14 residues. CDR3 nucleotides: TGCGCCAGCAGCTTGGCCTCGGGAAACACTGAAGCTTTCTTT. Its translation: CASSLASGNTEAFF.

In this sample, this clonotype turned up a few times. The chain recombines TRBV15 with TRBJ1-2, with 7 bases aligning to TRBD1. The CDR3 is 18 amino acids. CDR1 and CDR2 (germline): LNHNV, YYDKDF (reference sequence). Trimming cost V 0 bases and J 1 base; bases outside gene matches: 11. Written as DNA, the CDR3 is TGTGCCACCAGCAGAGATTACGTTGGCACAGGGGATAACTATGGCTACACCTTC. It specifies CATSRDYVGTGDNYGYTF.

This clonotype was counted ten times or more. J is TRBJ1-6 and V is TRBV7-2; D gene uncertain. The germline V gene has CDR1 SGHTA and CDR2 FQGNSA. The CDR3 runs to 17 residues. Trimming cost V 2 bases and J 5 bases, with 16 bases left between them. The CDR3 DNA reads TGTGCCAGCAGCTTAACGGGTTGGGGTCGGGATAATTCACCCCTCCACTTT. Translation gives CASSLTGWGRDNSPLHF.

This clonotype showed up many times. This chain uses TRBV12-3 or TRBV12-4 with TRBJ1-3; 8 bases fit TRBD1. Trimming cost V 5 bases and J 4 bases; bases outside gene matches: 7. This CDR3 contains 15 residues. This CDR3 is CASSKRQGPGNTIYF. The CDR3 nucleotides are TGTGCCAGCAGTAAGAGACAGGGGCCCGGAAACACCATATATTTT.

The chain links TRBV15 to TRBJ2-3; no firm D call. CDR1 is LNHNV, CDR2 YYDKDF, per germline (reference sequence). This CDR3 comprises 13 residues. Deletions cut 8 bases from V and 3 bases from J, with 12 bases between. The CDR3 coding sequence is TGTGCCACCGCTAGACGGGCGACAGATACGCAGTATTTT. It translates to CATARRATDTQYF.

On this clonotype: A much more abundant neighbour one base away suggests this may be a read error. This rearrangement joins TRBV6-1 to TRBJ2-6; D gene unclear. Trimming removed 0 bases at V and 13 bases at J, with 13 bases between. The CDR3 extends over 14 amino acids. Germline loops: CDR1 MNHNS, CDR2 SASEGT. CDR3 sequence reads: CASSEAILGQVLTF. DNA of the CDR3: TGTGCCAGCAGTGAAGCGATATTAGGGCAGGTCCTGACTTTC.

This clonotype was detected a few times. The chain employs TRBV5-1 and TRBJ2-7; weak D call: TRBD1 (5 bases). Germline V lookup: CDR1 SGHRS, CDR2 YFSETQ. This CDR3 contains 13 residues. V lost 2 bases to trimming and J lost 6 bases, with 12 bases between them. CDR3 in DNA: TGCGCCAGCAGCTTAGGGGTACCCCCCGAGCAGTACTTC. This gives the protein CASSLGVPPEQYF. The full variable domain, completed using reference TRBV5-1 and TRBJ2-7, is KAGVTQTPRYLIKTRGQQVTLSCSPISGHRSVSWYQQTPGQGLQFLFEYFSETQRNKGNFPGRFSGRQFSNSRSEMNVSTLELGDSALYLCASSLGVPPEQYFGPGTRLTVT.

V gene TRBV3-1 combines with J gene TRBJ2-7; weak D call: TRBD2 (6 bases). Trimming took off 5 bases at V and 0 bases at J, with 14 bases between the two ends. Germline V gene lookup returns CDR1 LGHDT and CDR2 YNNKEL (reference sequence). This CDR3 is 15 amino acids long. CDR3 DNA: TGTGCCAGCAGCTCGGGACTGGAGGCCTCCTACGAGCAGTACTTC. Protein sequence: CASSSGLEASYEQYF.